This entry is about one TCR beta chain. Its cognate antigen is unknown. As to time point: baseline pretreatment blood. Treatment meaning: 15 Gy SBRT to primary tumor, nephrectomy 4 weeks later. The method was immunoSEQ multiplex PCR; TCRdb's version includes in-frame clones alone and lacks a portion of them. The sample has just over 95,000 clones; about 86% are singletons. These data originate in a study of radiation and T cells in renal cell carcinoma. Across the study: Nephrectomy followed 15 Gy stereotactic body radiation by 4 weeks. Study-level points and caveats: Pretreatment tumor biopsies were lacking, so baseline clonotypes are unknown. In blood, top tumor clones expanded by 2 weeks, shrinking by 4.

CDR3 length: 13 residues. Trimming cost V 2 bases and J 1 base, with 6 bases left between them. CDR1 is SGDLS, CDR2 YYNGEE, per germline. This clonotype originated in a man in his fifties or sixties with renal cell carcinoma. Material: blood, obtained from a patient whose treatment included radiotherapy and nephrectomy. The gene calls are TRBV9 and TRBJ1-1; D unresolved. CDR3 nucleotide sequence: TGTGCCAGCAGCGTCTCAGCGAACACTGAAGCTTTCTTT. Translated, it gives CASSVSANTEAFF.